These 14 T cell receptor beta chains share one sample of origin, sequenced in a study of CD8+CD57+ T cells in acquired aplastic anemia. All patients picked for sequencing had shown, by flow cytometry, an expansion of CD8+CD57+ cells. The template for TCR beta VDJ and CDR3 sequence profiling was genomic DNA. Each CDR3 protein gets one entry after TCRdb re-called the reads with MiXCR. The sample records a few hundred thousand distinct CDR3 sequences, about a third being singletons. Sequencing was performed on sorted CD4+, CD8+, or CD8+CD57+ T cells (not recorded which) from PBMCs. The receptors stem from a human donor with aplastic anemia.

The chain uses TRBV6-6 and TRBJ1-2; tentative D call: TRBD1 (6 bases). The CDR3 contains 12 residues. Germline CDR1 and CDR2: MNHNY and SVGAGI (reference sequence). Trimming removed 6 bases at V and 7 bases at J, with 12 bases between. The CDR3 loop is CASSQGIAGYTF. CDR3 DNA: TGTGCCAGCAGCCAGGGGATAGCTGGCTACACCTTC.

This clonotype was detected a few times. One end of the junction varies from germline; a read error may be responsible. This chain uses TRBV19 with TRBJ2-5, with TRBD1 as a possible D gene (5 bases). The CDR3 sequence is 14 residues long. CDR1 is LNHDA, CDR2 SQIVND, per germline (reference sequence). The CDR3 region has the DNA TGTGCCAGTAGTTTAGACAGTGTCCAAGAGACCCAGTACTTC. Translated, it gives CASSLDSVQETQYF.

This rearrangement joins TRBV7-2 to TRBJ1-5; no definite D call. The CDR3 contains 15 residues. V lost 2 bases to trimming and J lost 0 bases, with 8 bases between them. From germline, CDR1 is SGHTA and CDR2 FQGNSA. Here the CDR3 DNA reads TGTGCCAGCAGCTTACAGTCATATAGCAATCAGCCCCAGCATTTT. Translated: CASSLQSYSNQPQHF. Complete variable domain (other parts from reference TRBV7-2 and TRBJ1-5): GAGVSQSPSNKVTEKGKDVELRCDPISGHTALYWYRQSLGQGLEFLIYFQGNSAPDKSGLPSDRFSAERTGGSVSTLTIQRTQQEDSAVYLCASSLQSYSNQPQHFGDGTRLSIL.

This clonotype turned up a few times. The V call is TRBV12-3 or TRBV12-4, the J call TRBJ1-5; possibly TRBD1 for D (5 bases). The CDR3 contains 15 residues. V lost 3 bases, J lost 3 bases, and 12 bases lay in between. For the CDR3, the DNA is TGTGCCAGCAGTTTTCGGCCAGGGAACAATCAGCCCCAGCATTTT. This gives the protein CASSFRPGNNQPQHF.

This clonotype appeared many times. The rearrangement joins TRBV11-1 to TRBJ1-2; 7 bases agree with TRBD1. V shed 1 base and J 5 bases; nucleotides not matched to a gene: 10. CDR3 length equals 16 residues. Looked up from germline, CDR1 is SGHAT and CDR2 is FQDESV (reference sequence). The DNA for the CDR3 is TGTGCCAGCAGCTTAGATGTGAGGACAGGCCGATATGGCTACACCTTC. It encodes CASSLDVRTGRYGYTF. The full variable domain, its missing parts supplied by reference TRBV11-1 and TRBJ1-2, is EAEVAQSPRYKITEKSQAVAFWCDPISGHATLYWYRQILGQGPELLVQFQDESVVDDSQLPKDRFSAERLKGVDSTLKIQPAELGDSAMYLCASSLDVRTGRYGYTFGSGTRLTVV.

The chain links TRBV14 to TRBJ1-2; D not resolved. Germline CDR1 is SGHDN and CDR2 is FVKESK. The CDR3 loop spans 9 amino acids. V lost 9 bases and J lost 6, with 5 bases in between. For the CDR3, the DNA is TGTGCCAGTAGGAATGGCTACACCTTC. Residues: CASRNGYTF.

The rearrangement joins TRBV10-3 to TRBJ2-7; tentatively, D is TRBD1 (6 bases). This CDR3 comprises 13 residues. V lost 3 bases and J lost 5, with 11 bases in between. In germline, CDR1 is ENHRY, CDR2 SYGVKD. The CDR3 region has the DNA TGTGCCATCAGTGATAAGGGGGTACACGAGCAGTACTTC. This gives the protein CAISDKGVHEQYF.

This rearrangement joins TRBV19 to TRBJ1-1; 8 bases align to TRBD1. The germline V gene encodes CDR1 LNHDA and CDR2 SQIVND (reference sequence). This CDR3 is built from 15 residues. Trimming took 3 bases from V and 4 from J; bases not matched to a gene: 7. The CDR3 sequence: CASSIVGRGLTEAFF. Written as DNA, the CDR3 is TGTGCCAGTAGTATTGTCGGCAGGGGGCTCACTGAAGCTTTCTTT.

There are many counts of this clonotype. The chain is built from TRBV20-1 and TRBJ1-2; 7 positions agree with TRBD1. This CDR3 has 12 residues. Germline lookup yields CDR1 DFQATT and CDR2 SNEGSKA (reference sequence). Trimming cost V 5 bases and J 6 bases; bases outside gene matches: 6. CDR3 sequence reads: CSAATGTDGYTF. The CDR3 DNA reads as TGCAGTGCTGCTACCGGGACAGATGGCTACACCTTC.

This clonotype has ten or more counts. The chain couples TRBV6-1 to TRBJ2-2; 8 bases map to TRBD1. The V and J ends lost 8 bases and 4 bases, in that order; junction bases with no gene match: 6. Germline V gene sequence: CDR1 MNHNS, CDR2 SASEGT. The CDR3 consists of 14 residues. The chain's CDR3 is CASGRQGITGELFF. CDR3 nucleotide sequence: TGTGCCAGCGGGAGACAGGGGATCACCGGGGAGCTGTTTTTT.

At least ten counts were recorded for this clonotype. CDR3 region: CASSGTGGVNYGYTF. The CDR3 DNA is TGTGCCAGCAGCGGAACAGGGGGGGTTAACTATGGCTACACCTTC. The V and J genes are TRBV9 and TRBJ1-2, with TRBD1 identical over 8 bases. V trimming: 3 bases; J trimming: 1 base; junction bases outside the gene matches: 5. The CDR3 extends over 15 amino acids. Germline V CDR1 and CDR2: SGDLS, YYNGEE.

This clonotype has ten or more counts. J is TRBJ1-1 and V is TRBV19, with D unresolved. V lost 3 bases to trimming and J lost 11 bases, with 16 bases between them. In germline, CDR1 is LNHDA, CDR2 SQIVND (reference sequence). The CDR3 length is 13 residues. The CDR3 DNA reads TGTGCCAGTAGTATTTCATCGGACTTTCAGGCTTTCTTT. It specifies CASSISSDFQAFF.

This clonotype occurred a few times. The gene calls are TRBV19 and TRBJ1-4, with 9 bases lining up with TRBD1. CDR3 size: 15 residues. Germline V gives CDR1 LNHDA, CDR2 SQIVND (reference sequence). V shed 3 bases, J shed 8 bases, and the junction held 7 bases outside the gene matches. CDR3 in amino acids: CASSMKQGAGEKLFF. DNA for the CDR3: TGTGCCAGTAGTATGAAACAGGGGGCGGGAGAAAAACTGTTTTTT.

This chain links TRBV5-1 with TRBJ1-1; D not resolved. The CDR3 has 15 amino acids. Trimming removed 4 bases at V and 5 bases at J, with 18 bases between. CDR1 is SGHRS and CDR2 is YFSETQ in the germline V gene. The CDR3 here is CASSPLAQLGTEAFF. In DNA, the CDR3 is TGCGCCAGCAGCCCCCTCGCCCAGTTAGGGACTGAAGCTTTCTTT.